Below, 31 T cell receptor beta chains from the same sample are listed, as sequenced in a study of chemoradiotherapy in HPV16-positive cancers. Using immunoSEQ multiplex PCR, the repertoire was profiled, and TCRdb retains in-frame clones only, with some absent. The profile covers tens of thousands of clones, with roughly 87% appearing a single time and around 3% taken by the ten largest. The sample in question was blood, obtained from a patient who underwent chemoradiotherapy. The origin of the receptors is a human donor with HPV-associated anogenital cancer.

The chain uses TRBV5-4 and TRBJ2-7; TRBD1 agrees at 8 bases. Germline V gives CDR1 SGHNT, CDR2 YYREEE (reference sequence). Trimming cost V 4 bases and J 0 bases; bases outside gene matches: 6. This CDR3 has 15 residues. The DNA of the CDR3 is TGTGCCAGCAGCAACGGGGACAGGTACTCCTACGAGCAGTACTTC. Protein: CASSNGDRYSYEQYF.

The chain carries TRBV7-2 and TRBJ1-2; TRBD1 matches at 7 bases. The V segment lost 4 bases and the J segment 2 bases; nucleotides outside the gene matches: 7. The CDR3 has 15 amino acids. CDR1 is SGHTA and CDR2 is FQGNSA in the germline V gene. The CDR3 region is CASSYGQVQNYGYTF. The DNA of the CDR3 is TGTGCCAGCAGCTACGGACAGGTGCAGAACTATGGCTACACCTTC.

The V gene is TRBV7-9, the J gene TRBJ2-2; the D gene is possibly TRBD1 (8 bases). The CDR3 contains 16 residues. V dropped 5 bases and J dropped 1 base, with 14 bases sitting between them. Per germline, CDR1 SEHNR and CDR2 FQNEAQ (reference sequence). The CDR3 coding sequence is TGTGCCAGCAGCCCTAACAGGGGGGGGAACACCGGGGAGCTGTTTTTT. This encodes CASSPNRGGNTGELFF.

The chain uses TRBV4-3 and TRBJ1-1; no reliable D call. Germline V gene sequence: CDR1 LGHNA, CDR2 YSLEER. There are 15 residues in the CDR3. Trimming took 0 bases from V and 0 from J, leaving 8 bases between them. CDR3 loop: CASSQEVYMNTEAFF. The CDR3 DNA is TGCGCCAGCAGCCAAGAAGTGTACATGAACACTGAAGCTTTCTTT.

CDR3 amino acids: CSVPLYEQYF. Here the CDR3 DNA reads TGCAGTGTACCACTCTACGAGCAGTACTTC. The chain has TRBV20-1 and TRBJ2-7; D is unresolved. Trimming stripped 7 bases from V and 3 bases from J, with 7 bases between. Looked up from germline, CDR1 is DFQATT and CDR2 is SNEGSKA (reference sequence). The CDR3 contains 10 residues.

The chain has TRBV6-5 and TRBJ2-1, with 10 bases matching TRBD1. Losses at the gene ends were 0 bases for V and 4 bases for J; bases not matched to a gene: 3. This CDR3 region has 16 residues. CDR1 and CDR2 (germline): MNHEY, SVGAGI. CDR3: CASSYSGQGVYNEQFF. The CDR3 DNA follows: TGTGCCAGCAGTTACTCAGGACAGGGGGTATACAATGAGCAGTTCTTC.

This chain joins TRBV27 and TRBJ2-1; TRBD1 is a possible D gene (6 bases). The CDR3 has 14 residues. Trimming stripped 6 bases from V and 3 bases from J, with 12 bases between. The germline V gene encodes CDR1 MNHEY and CDR2 SMNVEV (reference sequence). CDR3 sequence: CASRLQGNYNEQFF. In DNA, the CDR3 is TGTGCCAGCAGATTACAGGGAAACTACAATGAGCAGTTCTTC.

V usage is TRBV7-2 and J usage is TRBJ1-5; D perhaps matches TRBD1 (6 bases). Looked up from germline, CDR1 is SGHTA and CDR2 is FQGNSA. The CDR3 is 14 residues long. V dropped 6 bases and J dropped 1 base, with 10 bases sitting between them. The chain's CDR3 is CASSFTGSNQPQHF. In nucleotides, the CDR3 is TGTGCCAGCAGTTTCACAGGGAGCAATCAGCCCCAGCATTTT.

This clone came up once. The chain joins TRBV5-4 to TRBJ2-5; TRBD2 matches at 8 bases. CDR3 length: 14 residues. Germline CDR1 and CDR2: SGHNT and YYREEE (reference sequence). The V gene end was trimmed by 2 bases and the J gene end by 7 bases; junction bases not matched to a gene: 7. The CDR3 region has the DNA TGTGCCAGCAGCTTCCGGGGGGGCGAAGGGACCCAGTACTTC. It codes for CASSFRGGEGTQYF.

This chain connects TRBV11-2 to TRBJ2-7; 11 bases align to TRBD2. The junction had 9 bases not matched to a gene; V was cut back by 0 bases and J by 8 bases. The CDR3 is 16 residues long. CDR1 and CDR2 (germline): SGHAT, FQNNGV. CDR3 in DNA: TGTGCCAGCAGCTTAGATCCTGGGACTAGCGGTCCCCAGCAGTACTTC. Translation: CASSLDPGTSGPQQYF.

This rearrangement joins TRBV5-5 to TRBJ2-3, with TRBD2 identical over 7 bases. Germline V CDR1 and CDR2: SGHKS, YYEKEE (reference sequence). The junction had 5 bases not matched to a gene; V was cut back by 3 bases and J by 4 bases. This CDR3 spans 14 amino acids. CDR3 in amino acids: CASSSSSGADTQYF. Here the CDR3 DNA reads TGTGCCAGCAGCTCCTCCAGCGGGGCAGATACGCAGTATTTT.

The V and J genes are TRBV7-2 and TRBJ2-7; maybe TRBD1 (6 bases). Germline V gene lookup returns CDR1 SGHTA and CDR2 FQGNSA. V was shortened by 5 bases and J by 2 bases, with 16 bases between the two germline ends. The CDR3 is 15 amino acids. The CDR3 DNA reads as TGTGCCAGCAGCCAGGGCTGGGGGCCCACCTACGAGCAGTACTTC. Translated: CASSQGWGPTYEQYF.

The rearrangement uses TRBV12-5 and TRBJ2-7; D possibly matches TRBD1 or TRBD2 (6 bases each). The CDR3 covers 15 residues. Per the germline V gene, CDR1 is LGHNT and CDR2 is FRNRAP. V was shortened by 0 bases and J by 5 bases, with 14 bases between the two germline ends. The CDR3 region is CASGLVGGGWDEQYF. In DNA form, the CDR3 reads TGTGCTAGTGGTTTGGTAGGAGGGGGTTGGGACGAGCAGTACTTC.

The rearrangement links TRBV27 to TRBJ2-5; TRBD2 matches at 8 bases. The CDR3 consists of 16 residues. Germline CDR1 reads MNHEY; CDR2 reads SMNVEV (reference sequence). The V gene end was trimmed by 5 bases and the J gene end by 1 base; junction bases not matched to a gene: 9. CDR3 sequence (DNA): TGTGCCAGCAGTCCCGCAGCGGGGGAACTCCAAGAGACCCAGTACTTC. Translating gives CASSPAAGELQETQYF.

This chain joins TRBV5-1 and TRBJ1-2, with D unclear. CDR1 and CDR2 (germline): SGHRS, YFSETQ. The CDR3 loop spans 14 amino acids. V was cut by 4 bases and J by 2 bases, with 12 bases left in between. The CDR3 sequence is CASSPGGMNYGYTF. The CDR3 bases are TGCGCCAGCAGCCCCGGAGGGATGAACTATGGCTACACCTTC.

The chain couples TRBV11-1 to TRBJ2-7; 7 bases line up with TRBD1. With 1 base clipped from V and 3 bases from J, the junction kept 9 bases outside the gene matches. The germline gives CDR1 SGHAT, CDR2 FQDESV (reference sequence). The CDR3 spans 16 residues. The CDR3 DNA reads TGTGCCAGCAGCTTAGGGTGGACAGGATCGTTCTACGAGCAGTACTTC. Residues: CASSLGWTGSFYEQYF.

This sequence joins TRBV2 and TRBJ1-2; no reliable D call. Germline V gene data show CDR1 as SNHLY and CDR2 as FYNNEI. The V end was cut by 5 bases, the J end by 10 bases, with 17 bases between. This CDR3 is 13 amino acids long. The CDR3 nucleotides read TGTGCCAGCAGTAGTAGGTCGAGCTTTGACTACACCTTC. It yields the protein CASSSRSSFDYTF.

V usage is TRBV9 and J usage is TRBJ1-2; no clear D. Germline loops: CDR1 SGDLS, CDR2 YYNGEE. The CDR3 spans 14 residues. V dropped 5 bases and J dropped 1 base, with 12 bases sitting between them. Here the CDR3 DNA reads TGTGCCAGCAGGGCCCATGGGAGTAACTATGGCTACACCTTC. Residues: CASRAHGSNYGYTF.

The chain uses TRBV4-2 and TRBJ2-7; D unclear. The V end lost 1 base, the J end lost 0 bases, and 10 bases lay between the germline ends. This CDR3 is 15 amino acids long. Germline-derived CDR1 and CDR2 are LGHNA and YNFKEQ. CDR3 nucleotide sequence: TGTGCCAGCAGCCAAGGCGCCTCCAGCTCCTACGAGCAGTACTTC. Its protein is CASSQGASSSYEQYF.

CDR3 amino acids: CASSSQSNQPQHF. The DNA of the CDR3 is TGTGCCAGTAGCTCGCAGAGCAATCAGCCCCAGCATTTT. This chain uses TRBV19 with TRBJ1-5; D gene uncertain. CDR3 length: 13 amino acids. Germline loops: CDR1 LNHDA, CDR2 SQIVND (reference sequence). Trimming removed 6 bases from V and 1 base from J, with 7 bases in between.

The chain uses TRBV7-2 and TRBJ1-1; 8 positions match TRBD1. V was clipped by 4 bases and J by 12 bases; unmatched bases: 7. CDR1 is SGHTA and CDR2 is FQGNSA in the germline V gene. The CDR3 is made up of 12 amino acids. The CDR3 DNA reads as TGTGCCAGCAGCTCGAGTCAGGGGGCGTCTTTCTTT. Protein sequence: CASSSSQGASFF.

The CDR3 sequence: CASSLGTSITGELFF. The CDR3 bases are TGTGCCAGCAGCTTAGGGACTAGCATAACCGGGGAGCTGTTTTTT. This chain connects TRBV7-8 to TRBJ2-2, with 8 bases lining up with TRBD2. The CDR3 spans 15 residues. Germline assignment: CDR1 SGHVS and CDR2 FQNEAQ. V lost 1 base to trimming and J lost 5 bases; unmatched junction nucleotides: 3.

The chain combines TRBV14 with TRBJ2-5; tentative D call: TRBD1 (5 bases). The CDR3 runs to 17 residues. The germline CDR1 and CDR2 sequences are SGHDN and FVKESK. With 2 bases removed from V and 0 bases from J, the gap between germline ends came to 16 bases. CDR3 in amino acids: CASSQTPGRVYQETQYF. The CDR3 DNA is TGTGCCAGCAGCCAAACCCCCGGCAGGGTGTACCAAGAGACCCAGTACTTC.

The chain couples TRBV7-2 to TRBJ1-1; maybe TRBD1 (5 bases). CDR3 size: 15 residues. V lost 0 bases, J lost 4 bases, and 12 bases lay in between. CDR1 is SGHTA, CDR2 FQGNSA, per germline. The CDR3 DNA reads as TGTGCCAGCAGCTTAGCGGGACGGTTGGGCACTGAAGCTTTCTTT. This translates into CASSLAGRLGTEAFF.

The chain links TRBV7-2 to TRBJ2-5, with 10 bases aligning to TRBD2. Germline-derived CDR1 and CDR2 are SGHTA and FQGNSA. This CDR3 has 16 residues. With 6 bases clipped from V and 5 bases from J, the junction kept 12 bases outside the gene matches. The CDR3 nucleotides read TGTGCCAGCAGTCTCGGAGCGGGAGGGCCAAGCGAGACCCAGTACTTC. It specifies CASSLGAGGPSETQYF.

The chain recombines TRBV6-5 with TRBJ2-1, with 7 bases identical to TRBD1. Trimming cost V 6 bases and J 8 bases; bases outside gene matches: 13. Germline CDR1 MNHEY, CDR2 SVGAGI. The CDR3 loop spans 15 amino acids. The CDR3 region has the DNA TGTGCCAGCAGCTCCCGACAGGGTTCATATCATGAGCAGTTCTTC. This sequence encodes CASSSRQGSYHEQFF.

CDR3 amino acids: CASSLGTSGRQEQFF. CDR3 in DNA: TGTGCCAGCAGCTTAGGGACTAGCGGGAGACAGGAGCAGTTCTTC. V gene TRBV7-9 combines with J gene TRBJ2-1, with TRBD2 matching over 13 bases. Germline V gene data show CDR1 as SEHNR and CDR2 as FQNEAQ (reference sequence). CDR3 size: 15 residues. V trimming: 1 base; J trimming: 10 bases; junction bases outside the gene matches: 4.

J is TRBJ1-1 and V is TRBV6-5; 11 bases line up with TRBD1. The CDR3 loop spans 16 amino acids. V dropped 2 bases and J dropped 4; count of bases not matched to a gene: 6. Germline CDR1 is MNHEY and CDR2 is SVGAGI. The DNA for the CDR3 is TGTGCCAGCAGTTACACGGGACAGGGGGAGGGCACTGAAGCTTTCTTT. This sequence encodes CASSYTGQGEGTEAFF.

This clone was detected once. The rearrangement uses TRBV5-1 and TRBJ2-5; 7 bases align to TRBD1. CDR1 SGHRS and CDR2 YFSETQ come from the germline V gene. The V segment lost 5 bases and the J segment 0 bases; nucleotides outside the gene matches: 10. This CDR3 contains 16 residues. CDR3 protein: CASRTGQERYQETQYF. DNA of the CDR3: TGCGCCAGCAGAACCGGACAGGAGAGGTACCAAGAGACCCAGTACTTC.

The gene calls are TRBV4-1 and TRBJ2-3, with D perhaps being TRBD1 or TRBD2 (7 bases each). The CDR3 runs 18 residues. Deletions cut 6 bases from V and 1 base from J, with 23 bases between. Germline CDR1 is MGHRA and CDR2 is YSYEKL. Here the CDR3 DNA reads TGCGCCAGCAGACCCAGGGGGGGGCCTACTCCTGGCACAGATACGCAGTATTTT. This codes for CASRPRGGPTPGTDTQYF.

This chain joins TRBV27 and TRBJ1-5; 8 bases line up with TRBD1. The germline V gene has CDR1 MNHEY and CDR2 SMNVEV (reference sequence). The junction had 6 bases not matched to a gene; V was cut back by 5 bases and J by 3 bases. CDR3 length: 15 amino acids. The CDR3 nucleotides are TGTGCCAGCAGTCCCCGGGACAGGTTCAATCAGCCCCAGCATTTT. Protein sequence: CASSPRDRFNQPQHF.